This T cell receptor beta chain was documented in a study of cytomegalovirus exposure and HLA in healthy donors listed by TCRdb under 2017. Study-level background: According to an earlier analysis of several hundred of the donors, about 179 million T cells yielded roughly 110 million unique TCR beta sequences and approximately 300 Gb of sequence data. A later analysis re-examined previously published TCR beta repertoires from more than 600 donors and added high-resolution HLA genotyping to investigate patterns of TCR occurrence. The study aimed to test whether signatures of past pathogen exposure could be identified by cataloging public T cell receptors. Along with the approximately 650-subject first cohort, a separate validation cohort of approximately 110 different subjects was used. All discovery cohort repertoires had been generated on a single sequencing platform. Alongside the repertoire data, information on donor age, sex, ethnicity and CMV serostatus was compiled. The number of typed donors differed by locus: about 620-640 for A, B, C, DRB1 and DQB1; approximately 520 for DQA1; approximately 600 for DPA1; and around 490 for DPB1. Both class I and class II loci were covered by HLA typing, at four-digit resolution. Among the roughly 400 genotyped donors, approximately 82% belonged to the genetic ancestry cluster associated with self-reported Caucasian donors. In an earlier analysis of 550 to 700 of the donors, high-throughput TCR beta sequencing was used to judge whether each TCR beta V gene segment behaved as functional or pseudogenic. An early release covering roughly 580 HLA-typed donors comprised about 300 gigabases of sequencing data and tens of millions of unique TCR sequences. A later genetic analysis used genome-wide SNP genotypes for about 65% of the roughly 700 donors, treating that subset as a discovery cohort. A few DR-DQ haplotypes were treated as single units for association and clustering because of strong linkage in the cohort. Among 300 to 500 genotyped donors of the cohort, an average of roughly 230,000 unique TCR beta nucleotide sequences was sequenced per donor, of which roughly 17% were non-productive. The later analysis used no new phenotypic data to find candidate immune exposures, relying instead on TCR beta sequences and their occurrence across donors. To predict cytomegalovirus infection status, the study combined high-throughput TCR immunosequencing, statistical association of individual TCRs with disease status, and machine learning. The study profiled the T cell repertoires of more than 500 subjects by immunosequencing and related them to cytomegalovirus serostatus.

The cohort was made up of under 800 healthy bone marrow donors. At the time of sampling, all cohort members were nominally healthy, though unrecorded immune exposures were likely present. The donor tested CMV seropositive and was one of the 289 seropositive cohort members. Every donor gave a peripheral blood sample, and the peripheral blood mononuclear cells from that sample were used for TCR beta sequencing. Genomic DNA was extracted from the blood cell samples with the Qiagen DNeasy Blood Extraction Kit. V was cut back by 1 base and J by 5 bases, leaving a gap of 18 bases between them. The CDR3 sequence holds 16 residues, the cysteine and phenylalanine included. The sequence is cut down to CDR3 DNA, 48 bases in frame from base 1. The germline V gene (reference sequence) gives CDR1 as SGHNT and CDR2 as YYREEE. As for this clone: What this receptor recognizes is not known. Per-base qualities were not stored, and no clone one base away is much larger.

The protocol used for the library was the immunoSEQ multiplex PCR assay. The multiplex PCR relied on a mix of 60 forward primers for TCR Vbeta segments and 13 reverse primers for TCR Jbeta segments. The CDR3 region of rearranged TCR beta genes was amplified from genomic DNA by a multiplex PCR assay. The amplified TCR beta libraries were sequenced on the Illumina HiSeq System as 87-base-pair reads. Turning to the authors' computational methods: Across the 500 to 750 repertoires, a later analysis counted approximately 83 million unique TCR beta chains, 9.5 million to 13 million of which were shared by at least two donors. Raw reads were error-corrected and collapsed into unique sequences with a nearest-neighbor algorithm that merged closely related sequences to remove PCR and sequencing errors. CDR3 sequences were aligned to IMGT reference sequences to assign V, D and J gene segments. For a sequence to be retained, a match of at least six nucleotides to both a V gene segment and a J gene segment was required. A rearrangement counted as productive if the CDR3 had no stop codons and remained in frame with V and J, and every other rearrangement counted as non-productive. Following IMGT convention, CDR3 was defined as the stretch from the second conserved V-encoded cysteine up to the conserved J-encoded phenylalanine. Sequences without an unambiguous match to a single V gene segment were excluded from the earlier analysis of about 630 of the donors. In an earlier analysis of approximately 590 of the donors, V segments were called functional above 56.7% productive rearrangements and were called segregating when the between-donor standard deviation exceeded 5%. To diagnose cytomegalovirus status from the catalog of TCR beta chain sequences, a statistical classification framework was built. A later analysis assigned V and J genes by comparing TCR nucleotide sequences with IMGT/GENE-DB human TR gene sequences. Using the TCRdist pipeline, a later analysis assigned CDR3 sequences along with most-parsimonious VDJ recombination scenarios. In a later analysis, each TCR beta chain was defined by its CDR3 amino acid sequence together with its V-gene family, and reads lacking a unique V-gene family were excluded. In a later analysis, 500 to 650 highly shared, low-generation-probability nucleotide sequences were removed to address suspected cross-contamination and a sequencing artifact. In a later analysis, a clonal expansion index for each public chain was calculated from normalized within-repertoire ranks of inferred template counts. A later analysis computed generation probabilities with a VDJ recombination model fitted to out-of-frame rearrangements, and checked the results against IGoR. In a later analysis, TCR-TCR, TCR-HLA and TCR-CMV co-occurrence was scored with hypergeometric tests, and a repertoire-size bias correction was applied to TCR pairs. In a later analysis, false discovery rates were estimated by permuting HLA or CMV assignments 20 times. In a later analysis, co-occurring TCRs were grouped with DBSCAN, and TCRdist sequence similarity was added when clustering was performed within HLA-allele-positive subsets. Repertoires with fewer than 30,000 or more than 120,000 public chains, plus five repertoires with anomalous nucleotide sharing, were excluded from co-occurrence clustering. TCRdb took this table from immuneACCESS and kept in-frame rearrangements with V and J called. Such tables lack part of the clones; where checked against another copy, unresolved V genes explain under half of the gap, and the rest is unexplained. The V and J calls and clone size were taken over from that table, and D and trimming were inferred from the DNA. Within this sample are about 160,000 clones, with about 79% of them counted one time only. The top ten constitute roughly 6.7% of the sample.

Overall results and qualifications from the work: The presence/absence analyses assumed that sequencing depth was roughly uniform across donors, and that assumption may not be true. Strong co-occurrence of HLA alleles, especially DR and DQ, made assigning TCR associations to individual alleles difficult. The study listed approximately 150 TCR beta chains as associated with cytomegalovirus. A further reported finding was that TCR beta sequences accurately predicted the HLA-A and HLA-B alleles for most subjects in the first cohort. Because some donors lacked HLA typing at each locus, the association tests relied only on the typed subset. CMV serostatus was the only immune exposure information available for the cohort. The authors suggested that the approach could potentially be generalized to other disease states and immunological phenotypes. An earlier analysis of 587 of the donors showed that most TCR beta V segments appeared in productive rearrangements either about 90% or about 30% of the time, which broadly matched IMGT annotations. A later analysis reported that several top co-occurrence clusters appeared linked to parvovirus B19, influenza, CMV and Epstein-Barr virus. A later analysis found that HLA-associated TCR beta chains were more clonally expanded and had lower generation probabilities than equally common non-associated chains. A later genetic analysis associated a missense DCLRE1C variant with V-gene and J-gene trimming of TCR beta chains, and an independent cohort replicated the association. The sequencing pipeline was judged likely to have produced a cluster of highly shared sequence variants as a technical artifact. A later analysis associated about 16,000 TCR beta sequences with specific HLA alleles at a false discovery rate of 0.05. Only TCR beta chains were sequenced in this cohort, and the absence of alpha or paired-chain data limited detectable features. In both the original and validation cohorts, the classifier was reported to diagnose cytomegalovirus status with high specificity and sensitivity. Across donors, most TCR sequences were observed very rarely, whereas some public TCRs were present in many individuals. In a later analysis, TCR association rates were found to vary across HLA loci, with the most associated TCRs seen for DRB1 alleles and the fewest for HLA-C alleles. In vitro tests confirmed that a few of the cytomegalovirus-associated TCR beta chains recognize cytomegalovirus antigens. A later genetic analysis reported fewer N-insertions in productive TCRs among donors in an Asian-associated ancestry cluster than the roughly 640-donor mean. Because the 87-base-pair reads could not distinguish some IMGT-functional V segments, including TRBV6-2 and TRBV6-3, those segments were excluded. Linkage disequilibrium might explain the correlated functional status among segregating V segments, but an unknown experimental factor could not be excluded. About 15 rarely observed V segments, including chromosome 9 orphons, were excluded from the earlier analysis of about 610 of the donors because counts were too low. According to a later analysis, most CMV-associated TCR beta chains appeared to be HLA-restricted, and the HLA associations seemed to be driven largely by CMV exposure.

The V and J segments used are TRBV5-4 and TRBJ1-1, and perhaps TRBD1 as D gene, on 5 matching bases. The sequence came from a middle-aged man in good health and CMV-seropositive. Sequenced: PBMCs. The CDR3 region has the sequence CASSLSAGLGKTEAFF. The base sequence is TGTGCCAGCAGCTTGTCAGCGGGGCTGGGGAAAACTGAAGCTTTCTTT.